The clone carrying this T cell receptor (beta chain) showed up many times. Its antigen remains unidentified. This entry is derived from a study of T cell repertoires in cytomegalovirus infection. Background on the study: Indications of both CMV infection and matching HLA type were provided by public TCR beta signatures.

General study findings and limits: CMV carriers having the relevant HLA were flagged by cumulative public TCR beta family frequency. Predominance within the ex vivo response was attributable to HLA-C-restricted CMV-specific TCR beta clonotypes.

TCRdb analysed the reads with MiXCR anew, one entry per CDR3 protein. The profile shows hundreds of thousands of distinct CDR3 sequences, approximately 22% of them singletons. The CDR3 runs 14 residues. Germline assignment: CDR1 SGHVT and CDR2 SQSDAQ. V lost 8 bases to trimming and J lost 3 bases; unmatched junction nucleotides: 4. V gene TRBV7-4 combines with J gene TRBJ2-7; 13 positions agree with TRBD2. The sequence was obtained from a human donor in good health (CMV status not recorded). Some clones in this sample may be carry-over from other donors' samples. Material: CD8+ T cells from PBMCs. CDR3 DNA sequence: TGTGCCAGCGGACTAGCGGGGGACTTCTACGAGCAGTACTTC. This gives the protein CASGLAGDFYEQYF.